This T cell receptor (beta chain) came from a study of blood T cells in healthy people across ages. Sample-barcoded 5' priming and a J-beta primer mix drove a second PCR of roughly 6 to 12 cycles. Each sample provided no less than 2.5 million CDR3-containing paired-end reads. Each CDR3 protein gets one entry after TCRdb re-called the 5' RACE reads with MiXCR. The sample gives roughly 1,800,000 distinct CDR3 sequences, about 50% of which show up once; around 2.1% is in the top ten. The individuals who served as donors were healthy Caucasians living in Russia, aged roughly 6 to 95. Concerning this clonotype: Its antigen is currently unknown.

Study findings and constraints: Diversity estimated from one million T cells was considered an underestimate.

Source material: blood. The receptor was isolated from a woman between 40 and 55 years old in good health.

The CDR3 DNA sequence: TGTGCCACCAGCAGAGATTTGGACAGGGGCTATGGTGGCTACACCTTC. This sequence encodes CATSRDLDRGYGGYTF. The chain is built from TRBV15 and TRBJ1-2; TRBD1 agrees at 9 bases. V lost 0 bases, J lost 7 bases, and 9 bases stayed unmatched. Germline values: CDR1 LNHNV, CDR2 YYDKDF (reference sequence). The CDR3 runs to 16 residues.